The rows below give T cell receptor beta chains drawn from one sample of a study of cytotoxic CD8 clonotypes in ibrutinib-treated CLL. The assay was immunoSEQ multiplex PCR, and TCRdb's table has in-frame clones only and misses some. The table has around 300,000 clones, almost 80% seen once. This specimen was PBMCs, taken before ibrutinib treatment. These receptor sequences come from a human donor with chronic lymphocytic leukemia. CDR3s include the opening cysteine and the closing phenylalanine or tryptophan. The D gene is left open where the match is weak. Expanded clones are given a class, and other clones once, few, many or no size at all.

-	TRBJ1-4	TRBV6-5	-	TGTGCCAGCAGAAAACAGGGTTCGAATGAAAAACTGTTTTTT	CASRKQGSNEKLFF
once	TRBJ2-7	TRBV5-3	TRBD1	TGTGCCAGAAGCTTGCATAAGGACAGGTGTTCCTACGAGCAGTACTTC	CARSLHKDRCSYEQYF
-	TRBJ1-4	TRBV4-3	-	TGCGCCAGCAGCCAAGATCCTACCCTTCGGGAAAAACTGTTTTTT	CASSQDPTLREKLFF
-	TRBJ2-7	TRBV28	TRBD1	TGTGCCAGCAGTCTGCCGGGACAGTACGAGCAGTACTTC	CASSLPGQYEQYF
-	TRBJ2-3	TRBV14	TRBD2	TGTGCCAGCAGCAAGATAGCGGGAGCAGGAGATACGCAGTATTTT	CASSKIAGAGDTQYF
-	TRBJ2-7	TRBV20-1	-	TGCAGTGCTAGTCTCCCCGAGCAGTACTTC	CSASLPEQYF
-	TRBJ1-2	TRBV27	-	TGTGCCAGCAGGGGAGACGGACCGAACTATGGCTACACCTTC	CASRGDGPNYGYTF
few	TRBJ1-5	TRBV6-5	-	TGTGCCAGCAGTACGGGACGGTTCAATCAGCCCCAGCATTTT	CASSTGRFNQPQHF
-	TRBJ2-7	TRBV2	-	TGTGCCAGCGGGACATACGCAGACTTC	CASGTYADF
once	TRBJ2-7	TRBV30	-	TGTGCCTGGAGTCCCGGGATCTACGAGCAGTACTTC	CAWSPGIYEQYF
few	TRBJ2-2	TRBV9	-	TGTGCCAGCAGCGTAGCAGCGAACACCGGGGAGCTGTTTTTT	CASSVAANTGELFF
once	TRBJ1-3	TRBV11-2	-	TGTGCCAGCAGCTTATGGTCGGGAAACTCTGGAAACACCATATATTTT	CASSLWSGNSGNTIYF
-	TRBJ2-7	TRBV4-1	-	TGCGCCAGCAGCCAAGATGGCCTAGGGCAAACCTACGAGCAGTACTTC	CASSQDGLGQTYEQYF
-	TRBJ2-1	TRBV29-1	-	TGCAGCGTTGTAGAAAAGGGTAATGAGCAGTTCTTC	CSVVEKGNEQFF
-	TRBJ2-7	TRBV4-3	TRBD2	TGCGCCAGCAGCCAAGAGGGACAGTTAGCGGGAGGGTACTACGAGCAGTACTTC	CASSQEGQLAGGYYEQYF
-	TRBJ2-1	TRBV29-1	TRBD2	TGCAGCGTACTTAGCGGGAGGCCGAGAAACGAGCAGTTCTTC	CSVLSGRPRNEQFF
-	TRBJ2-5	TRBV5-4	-	TGTGCCAGCAGCTTTATCTCGACGGGCCAAGAGACCCAGTACTTC	CASSFISTGQETQYF
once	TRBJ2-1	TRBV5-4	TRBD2	TGTGCCAGCAGCTACCGGCGGCCTAGCGGGAGACGTAGTGAGCAGTTCTTC	CASSYRRPSGRRSEQFF
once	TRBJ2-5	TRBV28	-	TGTGCCAGCAGGGCGGCCTCCAAAGGGGAGACCCAGTACTTC	CASRAASKGETQYF
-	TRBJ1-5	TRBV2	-	TGTGCCAGCAGTGAAGCAAGGGATCAGCCCCAGCATTTT	CASSEARDQPQHF
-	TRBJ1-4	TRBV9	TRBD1	TGTGCCAGCAGCGTAGAGGGACAGGGGGCGGGAGAAAAACTGTTTTTT	CASSVEGQGAGEKLFF
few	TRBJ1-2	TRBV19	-	TGTGCCAGTACCCCACTATTTGTGGGTTTTAGATATGGCTACACCTTC	CASTPLFVGFRYGYTF
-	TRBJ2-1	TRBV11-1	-	TGTGCCAGCAGCTTAGAGAGGCTTTACAATGAGCAGTTCTTC	CASSLERLYNEQFF
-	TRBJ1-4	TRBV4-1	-	TGCGCCAGCAGCCAGACTATTGGGAGAGCAGAAAAACTGTTTTTT	CASSQTIGRAEKLFF
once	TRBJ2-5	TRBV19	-	TGTGCCACCGCGCATATAATACATGGGACCGGCAGCCAAGAGACCCAGTACTTC	CATAHIIHGTGSQETQYF
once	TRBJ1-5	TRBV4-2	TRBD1	TGTGCCAGCAGCCCACGGCAGGGGGGGGCGCCCCAGCATTTT	CASSPRQGGAPQHF
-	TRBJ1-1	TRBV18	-	TGTGCCAGCTCACCACAGAAAAACACTGAAGCTTTCTTT	CASSPQKNTEAFF
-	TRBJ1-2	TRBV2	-	TGTGCCAGCAGTGGACAGGTGAACTATGGCTACACCTTC	CASSGQVNYGYTF
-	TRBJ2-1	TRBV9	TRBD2	TGTGCCAGCAGCAATCACGGGACTAGCGGGCTGGATGAGCAGTTCTTC	CASSNHGTSGLDEQFF
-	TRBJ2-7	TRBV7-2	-	TGTGCCAGCAGCCGGAGGTTGAGGAACGAGCAGTACTTC	CASSRRLRNEQYF
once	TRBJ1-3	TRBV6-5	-	TGTGCCAGCAGTTACGACTCGACGGGCTCTGGAAACACCATATATTTT	CASSYDSTGSGNTIYF
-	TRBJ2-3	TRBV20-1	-	TGCAGTGCAAGAAGGCCATATACGCAGTATTTT	CSARRPYTQYF
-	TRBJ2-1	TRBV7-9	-	TGTGCCAGCAGCTTAAGGAGCGGGCCTTACAATGAGCAGTTCTTC	CASSLRSGPYNEQFF
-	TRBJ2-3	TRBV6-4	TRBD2	TGTGCCAGCGCTGCCGAGAGCGGGAGTTCAGATACGCAGTATTTT	CASAAESGSSDTQYF
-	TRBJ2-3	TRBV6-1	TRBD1	TGTGCCAGCAGACGACAGGGGGAAACAGATACGCAGTATTTT	CASRRQGETDTQYF
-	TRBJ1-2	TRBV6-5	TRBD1	TGTGCCAGCAGTTACAGGGGACAGGGGAAGGGTGGCTACACCTTC	CASSYRGQGKGGYTF
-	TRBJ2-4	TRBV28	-	TGTGCCAGCACCTCGAGCGGAAAGCTAGCCAAAAACATTCAGTACTTC	CASTSSGKLAKNIQYF
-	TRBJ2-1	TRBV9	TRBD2	TGTGCCAGCAGCTGGACTAGCGAAAACAATGAGCAGTTCTTC	CASSWTSENNEQFF
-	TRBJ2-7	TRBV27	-	TGTGCCAGCAGTTTAATGTCCGCAACCTACGAGCAGTACTTC	CASSLMSATYEQYF
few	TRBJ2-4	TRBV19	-	TGTGCCAGTAGTATGACAGGACACATTCAGTACTTC	CASSMTGHIQYF
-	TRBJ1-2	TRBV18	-	TGTGCCAGCTCACCGAGAGGGGATGATGGCTACACCTTC	CASSPRGDDGYTF